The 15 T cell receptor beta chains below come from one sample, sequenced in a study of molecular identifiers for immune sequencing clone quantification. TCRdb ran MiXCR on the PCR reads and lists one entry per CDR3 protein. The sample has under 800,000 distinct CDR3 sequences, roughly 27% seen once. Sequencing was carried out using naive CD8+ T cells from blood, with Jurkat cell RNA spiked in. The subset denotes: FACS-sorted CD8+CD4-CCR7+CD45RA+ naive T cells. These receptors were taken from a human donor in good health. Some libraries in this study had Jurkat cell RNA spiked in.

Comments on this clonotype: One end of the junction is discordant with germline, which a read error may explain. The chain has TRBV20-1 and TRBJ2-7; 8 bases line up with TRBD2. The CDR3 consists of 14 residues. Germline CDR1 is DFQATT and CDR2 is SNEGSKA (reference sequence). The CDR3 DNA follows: TGCAGTGCTAGAGATAGCGGGAACTCCTACGCGCAGTCCTTC. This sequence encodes CSARDSGNSYAQSF.

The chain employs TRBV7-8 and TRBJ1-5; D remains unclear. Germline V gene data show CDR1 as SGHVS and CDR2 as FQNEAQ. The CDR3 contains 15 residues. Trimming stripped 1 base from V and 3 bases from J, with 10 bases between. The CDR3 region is CASSLVDGNNQPQHF. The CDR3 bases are TGTGCCAGCAGCTTAGTGGACGGGAACAATCAGCCCCAGCATTTT.

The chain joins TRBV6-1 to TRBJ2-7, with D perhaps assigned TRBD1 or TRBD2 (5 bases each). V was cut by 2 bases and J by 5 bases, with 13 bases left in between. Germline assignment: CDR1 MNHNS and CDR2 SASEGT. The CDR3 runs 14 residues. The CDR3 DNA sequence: TGTGCCAGCAGTGAACCCGGGACCGCCCACGAGCAGTACTTC. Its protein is CASSEPGTAHEQYF.

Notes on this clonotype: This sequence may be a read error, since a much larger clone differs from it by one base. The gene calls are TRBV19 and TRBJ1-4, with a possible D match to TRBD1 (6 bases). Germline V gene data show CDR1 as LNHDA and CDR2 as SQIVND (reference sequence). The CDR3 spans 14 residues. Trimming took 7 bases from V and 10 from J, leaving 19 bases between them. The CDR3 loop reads CASTWGHSGGKLFF. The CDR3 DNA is TGTGCCAGTACCTGGGGGCATTCGGGTGGAAAACTGTTTTTT. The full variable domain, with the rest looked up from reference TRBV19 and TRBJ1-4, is DGGITQSPKYLFRKEGQNVTLSCEQNLNHDAMYWYRQDPGQGLRLIYYSQIVNDFQKGDIAEGYSVSREKKESFPLTVTSAQKNPTAFYLCASTWGHSGGKLFFGSGTQLSVL.

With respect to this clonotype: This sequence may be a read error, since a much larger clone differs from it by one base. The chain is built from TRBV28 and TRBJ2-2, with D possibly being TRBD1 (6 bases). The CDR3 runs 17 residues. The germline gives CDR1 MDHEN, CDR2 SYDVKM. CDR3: CAISLWGGRGPTGELFF. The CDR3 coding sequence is TGTGCCATCAGTTTATGGGGCGGCAGGGGCCCCACCGGGGAGCTGTTTTTT.

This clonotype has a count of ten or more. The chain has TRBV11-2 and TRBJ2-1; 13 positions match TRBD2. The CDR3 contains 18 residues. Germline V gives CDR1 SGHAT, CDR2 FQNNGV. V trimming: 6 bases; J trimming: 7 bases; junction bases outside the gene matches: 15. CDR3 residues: CASRFTSGRAVVLNEQFF. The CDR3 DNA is TGTGCCAGCAGGTTCACTAGCGGGAGGGCCGTGGTTCTGAATGAGCAGTTCTTC.

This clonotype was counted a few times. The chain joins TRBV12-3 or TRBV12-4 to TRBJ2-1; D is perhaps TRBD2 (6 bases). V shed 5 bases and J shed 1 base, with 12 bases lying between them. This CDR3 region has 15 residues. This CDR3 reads CASSAPGLSYNEQFF. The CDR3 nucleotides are TGTGCCAGCAGTGCCCCGGGACTTTCCTACAATGAGCAGTTCTTC.

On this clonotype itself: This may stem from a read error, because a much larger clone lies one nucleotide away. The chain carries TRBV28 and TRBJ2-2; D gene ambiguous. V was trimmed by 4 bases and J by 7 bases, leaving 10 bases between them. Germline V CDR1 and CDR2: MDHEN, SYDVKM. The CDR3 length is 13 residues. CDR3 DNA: TGTGCCAGCAGTTCTACGATCAGCGGGGAGCTGTTTTTT. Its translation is CASSSTISGELFF.

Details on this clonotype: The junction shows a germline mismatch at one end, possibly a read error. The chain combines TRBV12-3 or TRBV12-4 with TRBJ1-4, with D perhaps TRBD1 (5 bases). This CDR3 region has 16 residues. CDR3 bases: TGTGCCAACAGTTTACTCCAAGGGGAGGGAGGTGAAAAACTGTTTTTT. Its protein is CANSLLQGEGGEKLFF.

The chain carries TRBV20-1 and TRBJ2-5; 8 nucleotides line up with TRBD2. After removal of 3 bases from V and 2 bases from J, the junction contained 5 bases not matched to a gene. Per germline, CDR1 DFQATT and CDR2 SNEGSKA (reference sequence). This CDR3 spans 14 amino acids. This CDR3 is CSARGAGVQETQYF. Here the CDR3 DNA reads TGCAGTGCTAGGGGAGCGGGGGTACAAGAGACCCAGTACTTC.

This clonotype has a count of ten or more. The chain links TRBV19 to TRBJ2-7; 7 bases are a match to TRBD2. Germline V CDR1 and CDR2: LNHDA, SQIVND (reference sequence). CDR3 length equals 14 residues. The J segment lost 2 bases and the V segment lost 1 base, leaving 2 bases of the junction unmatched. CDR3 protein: CASSIAAGTYEQYF. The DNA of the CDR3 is TGTGCCAGTAGTATAGCAGCGGGGACCTACGAGCAGTACTTC.

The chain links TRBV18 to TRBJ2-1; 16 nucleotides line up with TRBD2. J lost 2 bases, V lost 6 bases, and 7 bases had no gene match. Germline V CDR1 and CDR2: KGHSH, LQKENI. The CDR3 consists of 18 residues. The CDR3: CASSQPGLAGGAYNEQFF. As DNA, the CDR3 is TGTGCCAGCTCTCAACCGGGACTAGCGGGGGGGGCCTACAATGAGCAGTTCTTC.

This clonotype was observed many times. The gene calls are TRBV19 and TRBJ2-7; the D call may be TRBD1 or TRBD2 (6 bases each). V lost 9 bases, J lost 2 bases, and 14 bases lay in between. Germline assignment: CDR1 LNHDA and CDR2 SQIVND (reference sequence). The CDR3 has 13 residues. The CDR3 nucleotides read TGTGCCAGCCGGGGGCCGGCCCCCTACGAGCAGTACTTC. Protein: CASRGPAPYEQYF.

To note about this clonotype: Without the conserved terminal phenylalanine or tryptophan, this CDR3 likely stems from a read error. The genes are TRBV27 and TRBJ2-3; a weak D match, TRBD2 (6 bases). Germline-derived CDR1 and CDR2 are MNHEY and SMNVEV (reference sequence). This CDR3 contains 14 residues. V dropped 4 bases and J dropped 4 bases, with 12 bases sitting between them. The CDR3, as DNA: TGTGCCAGCAGTTCGGGACTTTTCGCAGATACGCAGTATCTT. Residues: CASSSGLFADTQYL.

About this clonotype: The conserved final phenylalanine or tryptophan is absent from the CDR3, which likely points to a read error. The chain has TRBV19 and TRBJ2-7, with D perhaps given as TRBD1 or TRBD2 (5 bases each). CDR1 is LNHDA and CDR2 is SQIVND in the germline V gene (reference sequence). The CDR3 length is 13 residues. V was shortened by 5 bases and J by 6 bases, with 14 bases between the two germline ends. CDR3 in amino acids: CASSRGGFREQYI. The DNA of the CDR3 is TGTGCCAGTAGTCGTGGGGGTTTTCGCGAGCAGTACATC.